This T cell receptor (beta chain) was identified in a study of Ad26.COV2.S vaccination and SARS-CoV-2 variants. In the study overall: Each vaccinee took Ad26.COV2.S intramuscularly, once or twice 56 days apart. Whole-study results and caveats: Vaccine recipients surpassed placebo recipients in spike-specific TCR breadth. Substantial breadth was reported for post-vaccination spike-specific CD8+ and CD4+ T cells.

The method was immunoSEQ multiplex PCR; TCRdb's version includes in-frame clones alone and lacks a portion of them. The sample yields under 500,000 clones, about nine tenths seen once. Described treatment: around 19 received Ad26.COV2.S at low or high dose, single or two shots; 5 received placebo; per-sample allocation not given. Day 63 after the first injection of vaccine or placebo was the sampling time. As its vector, the vaccine had Ad26, which expressed Wuhan-strain SARS-CoV-2 spike. This CDR3 is built from 17 residues. J lost 0 bases, V lost 5 bases, and 11 bases had no gene match. Germline CDR1 MNHEY, CDR2 SVGEGT. A remark on this clone: The target antigen is unknown.

The sequence derives from a person between 18 and 59 years old who received the Ad26.COV2.S COVID-19 vaccine or a placebo. The J gene is TRBJ1-2, the V gene TRBV6-2 or TRBV6-3; 8 nucleotides line up with TRBD1. This material consisted of peripheral blood, taken in a trial of Ad26.COV2.S vaccine versus placebo. The CDR3 sequence: CASSPVAPTGANYGYTF. The DNA for the CDR3 is TGTGCCAGCAGTCCCGTCGCCCCGACAGGGGCTAACTATGGCTACACCTTC.